This T cell receptor (beta chain) was sequenced during a study of T cells expressing NK-cell markers (dated by TCRdb to 2018 to 2020). Background on the whole study: Several donors provided sorted CD3+CD56+NKG2C+, CD3+CD56+NKG2C- and CD3+CD56-NKG2C+ T-cell subsets, whose TCR beta-chain repertoires were profiled. The eight sequenced donors were randomly selected healthy volunteers, three men and five women. Illumina HiSeq 2000/2500, MiSeq or NextSeq was used to sequence libraries as 2 x 150 bp reads. Of the eight sequenced donors, seven were found to be HCMV-seropositive and one was found to be HCMV-seronegative. General study outcomes and caveats: In a handful of donors, the dominant CD3+CD56+NKG2C+ clonotypes ranked among the top 10 CD8+ clonotypes, making up about 1.0-7.0% of CD8+ T cells. Whether the expanded NKG2C-expressing T cell clones were specific for HCMV antigens was left unclear. Those dominant clonotypes were again the most abundant among CD3+CD56-NKG2C+ cells in a few donors, at about 25-65%.

To determine HCMV serostatus, a commercial ELISA kit was used to detect HCMV-specific IgG in serum. Ficoll density gradient centrifugation was used to isolate peripheral blood mononuclear cells from blood. For sequencing, an Illumina HiSeq 2000 was employed. The TCR beta cDNA libraries were made using 5'RACE template switching, a step that added both a universal primer site and unique molecular identifiers. Synthesis of cDNA was primed from the TCR beta constant segment and was followed by two consecutive PCR amplification steps. Under the source paper's analysis protocol: Reads were demultiplexed and grouped by UMI with MIGEC, and clonotypes were assembled and quantified with MiTCR. To exclude erroneous sequences, any TCR cDNA sequence not supported by at least two reads was discarded. Downstream repertoire analysis used the tcR package, and clonotypes were matched across fractions by CDR3 nucleotide sequence plus V segment. Antigen specificity was annotated against VDJdb with VDJmatch, allowing one amino acid substitution in CDR3. After TCRdb reprocessed the reads, each CDR3 protein sequence was kept as one row, without DNA. The authors' filters were not applied to this entry. The table of this sample itemizes about 300,000 distinct CDR3 sequences. The ten largest account for around 4.3% of the sample.

Turning to this clonotype: Which antigen it targets is not known.

Via the germline V gene, CDR1 is SGHNT and CDR2 YENEEA. The CDR3 covers 14 residues, taking in both the cysteine and the phenylalanine. No DNA appears here. The V gene is TRBV11-3 and the J gene is TRBJ2-5; the TRBD1 assignment by TCRdb is unverifiable without DNA. This receptor was identified in a woman aged 18 to 75 in good health. Sequenced material: blood T cells: a sorted CD56 or NKG2C T cell subset, CD4+ or CD8+ T cells, or bulk PBMC T cells (not recorded which). The CDR3 here reads CASSSTGYQETQYF.